This T cell receptor (beta chain) was identified in a study of T cells in Graves' hyperthyroidism and ophthalmopathy. The source material, RNA transcripts, was used to amplify TCR beta CDR3 regions. First-round RT-PCR with HTBI primers amplified the TCR CDR3 region. TCRdb itself ran the multiplex PCR reads through MiXCR, one entry per CDR3 protein. The profile shows around 34,000 distinct CDR3 sequences, around 50% of them singletons. The CDR3 covers 14 residues. V was pared by 4 bases and J by 5 bases, with 11 bases between. The V gene's germline CDR1 is WNHNN and CDR2 SYGVQD (reference sequence). Diagnostic decisions used clinical symptoms, serum thyroxine and TRAb, thyroid ultrasound and orbital computed tomography. PBMCs were collected from an approximately 10 ml volume of fresh peripheral blood. A word on this clonotype: Its antigen remains unknown.

The study's findings and limits: From stable hyperthyroidism, ophthalmopathy was separated by a 13 V-J model.

The chain combines TRBV10-1 with TRBJ1-4, with D possibly being TRBD1 (5 bases). What was sequenced was blood. This TCR was recovered from a woman in her thirties or forties with Graves' ophthalmopathy. This CDR3 is CASSGDLQNEKLFF. CDR3 bases: TGCGCCAGCAGTGGGGACTTACAGAATGAAAAACTGTTTTTT.